This TCR beta chain was sequenced during a study of T cell repertoires in cytomegalovirus infection. Overall study results and limits: Dominating the ex vivo response were HLA-C-restricted CMV-specific TCR beta clonotypes.

Germline CDR1 and CDR2: LGHNA and YNFKEQ. This CDR3 is built from 17 residues. The V gene lost 0 bases and the J gene lost 0 bases, with 14 bases spanning the gap. In its sample, this clonotype was seen many times. Its target is unknown. In TCRdb, the reads were re-called with MiXCR into one record per CDR3 protein. Of about 260,000 distinct CDR3 sequences in the sample, roughly 13% were seen once. The clonotype was recovered from a human donor in good health (CMV status not recorded). Some clones in this sample may be carry-over from other donors' samples. The J gene is TRBJ1-1, the V gene TRBV4-2; D call uncertain. Sequencing was done on a sample of PBMCs. The CDR3 sequence: CASSQDVERSMNTEAFF. The CDR3 region has the DNA TGTGCCAGCAGCCAAGACGTGGAACGGTCCATGAACACTGAAGCTTTCTTT.